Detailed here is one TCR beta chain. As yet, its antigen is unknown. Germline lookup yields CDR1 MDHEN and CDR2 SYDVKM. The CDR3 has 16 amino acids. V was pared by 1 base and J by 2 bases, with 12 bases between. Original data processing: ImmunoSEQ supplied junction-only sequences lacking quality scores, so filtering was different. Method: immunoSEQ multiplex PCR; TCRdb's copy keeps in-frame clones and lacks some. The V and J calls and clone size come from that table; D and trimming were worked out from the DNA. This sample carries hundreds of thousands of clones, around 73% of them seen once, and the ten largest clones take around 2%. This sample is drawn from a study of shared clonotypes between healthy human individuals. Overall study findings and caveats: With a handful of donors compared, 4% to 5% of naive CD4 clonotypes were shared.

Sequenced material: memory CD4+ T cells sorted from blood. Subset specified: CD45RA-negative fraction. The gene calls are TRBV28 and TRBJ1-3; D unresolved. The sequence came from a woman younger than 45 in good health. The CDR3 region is CASSLLLRDTGNTIYF. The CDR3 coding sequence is TGTGCCAGCAGTTTATTATTGAGGGATACTGGAAACACCATATATTTT.